One sample yielded the 25 T cell receptor beta chains listed below, sequenced in a study of blood T cell repertoires in COVID-19. Repertoires were generated with immunoSEQ multiplex PCR, while TCRdb's copy carries only in-frame clones and drops some. This table holds approximately 270,000 clones, 80% to 90% found once. The sequenced sample consisted of PBMCs or T cells enriched from blood (not recorded which). The receptors shown here come from a woman in her thirties who had recovered from COVID-19.

The rearrangement joins TRBV9 to TRBJ2-1; 8 bases agree with TRBD2. V gave up 3 bases and J gave up 0 bases; unmatched junction bases: 2. Germline V CDR1 and CDR2: SGDLS, YYNGEE. The CDR3 is made up of 15 amino acids. The CDR3 protein is CASSDSGASYNEQFF. CDR3 DNA sequence: TGTGCCAGCAGCGATAGCGGGGCCTCCTACAATGAGCAGTTCTTC.

This clone was observed many times. The chain recombines TRBV7-9 with TRBJ2-2; D uncertain. With 7 bases removed from V and 1 base from J, the gap between germline ends came to 7 bases. The CDR3 totals 13 residues. Per germline, CDR1 SEHNR and CDR2 FQNEAQ (reference sequence). The chain's CDR3 is CASNARNTGELFF. In DNA form, the CDR3 reads TGTGCCAGCAATGCCAGGAACACCGGGGAGCTGTTTTTT. Together with reference TRBV7-9 and TRBJ2-2, the CDR3 gives the full variable domain: DTGVSQNPRHKITKRGQNVTFRCDPISEHNRLYWYRQTLGQGPEFLTYFQNEAQLEKSRLLSDRFSAERPKGSFSTLEIQRTEQGDSAMYLCASNARNTGELFFGEGSRLTVL.

The chain couples TRBV7-8 to TRBJ1-5; 7 bases map to TRBD1. Trimming at V came to 4 bases and at J to 3 bases, leaving 21 bases not matched to a gene. Germline CDR1 SGHVS, CDR2 FQNEAQ. The length of the CDR3 is 20 residues. CDR3 coding DNA: TGTGCCAGCAGCTCACACCGCACAGAACAGGGGCGGAGAAACAATCAGCCCCAGCATTTT. Translated, it gives CASSSHRTEQGRRNNQPQHF.

This chain connects TRBV30 to TRBJ1-5; 10 bases fit TRBD1. The CDR3 has 15 amino acids. V was clipped by 1 base and J by 4 bases; unmatched bases: 4. Germline V gives CDR1 GTSNPN, CDR2 SVGIG (reference sequence). The CDR3, as DNA: TGTGCCTGGAGTGCCCGGACAGGGGGGAATCAGCCCCAGCATTTT. It codes for CAWSARTGGNQPQHF.

The chain combines TRBV25-1 with TRBJ2-7; D might be TRBD1 (6 bases). Trimming left V 6 bases short and J 2 bases short, with 11 bases between. This CDR3 is built from 13 residues. CDR1 is MGHDK and CDR2 is SYGVNS in the germline V gene. CDR3 protein: CASRVAGAYEQYF. The CDR3 DNA reads as TGTGCCAGCAGAGTCGCAGGGGCCTACGAGCAGTACTTC.

This clone was seen more than once but under ten times. The rearrangement links TRBV30 to TRBJ1-2; tentatively, D is TRBD1 (6 bases). Germline V lookup: CDR1 GTSNPN, CDR2 SVGIG (reference sequence). V was clipped by 3 bases and J by 8 bases, with 16 bases between them. The length of the CDR3 is 13 residues. The CDR3 here is CAWSLSTGRGYTF. CDR3 DNA: TGTGCCTGGAGCCTCTCCACAGGGAGAGGCTACACCTTC.

The chain recombines TRBV13 with TRBJ2-2, with TRBD2 matching 10 bases. The CDR3 spans 13 residues. Germline assignment: CDR1 PRHDT and CDR2 FYEKMQ (reference sequence). With V trimmed by 4 bases and J by 10 bases, 3 bases remained unmatched. CDR3 sequence: CASSSGLAEELFF. The CDR3 region has the DNA TGTGCCAGCAGCTCAGGACTAGCGGAGGAGCTGTTTTTT.

The chain joins TRBV5-4 to TRBJ1-2; D call uncertain. V lost 3 bases and J lost 5, with 17 bases in between. The CDR3 loop spans 15 amino acids. CDR1 is SGHNT, CDR2 YYREEE, per germline (reference sequence). Written as DNA, the CDR3 is TGTGCCAGCAGCTCCAGGACTGAGGAGTTGTATGGCTACACCTTC. It specifies CASSSRTEELYGYTF.

V gene TRBV6-5 combines with J gene TRBJ1-2, with 7 positions matching TRBD1. Germline V CDR1 and CDR2: MNHEY, SVGAGI. Trimming at V came to 7 bases and at J to 5 bases, leaving 7 bases not matched to a gene. The CDR3 loop spans 13 amino acids. CDR3 sequence: CASTFGTEYGYTF. The DNA for the CDR3 is TGTGCCAGCACCTTCGGGACAGAGTATGGCTACACCTTC.

The rearrangement links TRBV28 to TRBJ2-1; 8 nucleotides align to TRBD1. The CDR3 is 14 residues long. Looked up from germline, CDR1 is MDHEN and CDR2 is SYDVKM. J was trimmed by 8 bases and V by 6 bases; bases with no gene match: 9. CDR3 sequence (DNA): TGTGCCAGCAGCCCTCCGGACAGGGTCGATGAGCAGTTCTTC. Translated: CASSPPDRVDEQFF.

This clone was detected only a few times. V and J are TRBV5-6 and TRBJ1-2; a possible D gene is TRBD1 (5 bases). CDR3 length: 15 residues. Looked up from germline, CDR1 is SGHDT and CDR2 is YYEEEE. Trimming stripped 4 bases from V and 5 bases from J, with 18 bases between. The CDR3 loop is CASSTPGGLEYGYTF. The CDR3 bases are TGTGCCAGCAGCACTCCCGGGGGGTTAGAGTATGGCTACACCTTC.

This clone was picked up one time. Other DNA sequences in this sample translate to the same CDR3. The chain carries TRBV6-5 and TRBJ2-7; a possible D gene is TRBD1 (5 bases). Germline CDR1 and CDR2: MNHEY and SVGAGI. With 0 bases removed from V and 3 bases from J, the gap between germline ends came to 6 bases. The CDR3 runs to 13 residues. In DNA, the CDR3 is TGTGCCAGCAGTTACTCGGACATCTACGAGCAGTACTTC. Encoded protein: CASSYSDIYEQYF.

This chain joins TRBV28 and TRBJ1-6; D is undetermined. Germline values: CDR1 MDHEN, CDR2 SYDVKM. V lost 1 base, J lost 3 bases, and 7 bases lay in between. CDR3 length: 15 amino acids. CDR3 bases: TGTGCCAGCAGTTTATTAACAGACTATAATTCACCCCTCCACTTT. Its translation: CASSLLTDYNSPLHF.

The chain carries TRBV18 and TRBJ2-2, with D perhaps matching TRBD1 (6 bases). The germline V gene has CDR1 KGHSH and CDR2 LQKENI. Trimming took off 3 bases at V and 1 base at J, with 9 bases between the two ends. The CDR3 totals 15 residues. The CDR3 DNA is TGTGCCAGCTCACCCGGGACACTGAACACCGGGGAGCTGTTTTTT. It yields the protein CASSPGTLNTGELFF.

The chain combines TRBV18 with TRBJ2-7, with 9 positions matching TRBD2. This CDR3 is built from 14 residues. The germline V gene has CDR1 KGHSH and CDR2 LQKENI. V lost 3 bases to trimming and J lost 5 bases; unmatched junction nucleotides: 5. The CDR3 DNA is TGTGCCAGCTCACCGAGCGCGGGGGGGGACGAGCAGTACTTC. It codes for CASSPSAGGDEQYF. The entire variable domain, with the rest obtained from reference TRBV18 and TRBJ2-7, is as follows: NAGVMQNPRHLVRRRGQEARLRCSPMKGHSHVYWYRQLPEEGLKFMVYLQKENIIDESGMPKERFSAEFPKEGPSILRIQQVVRGDSAAYFCASSPSAGGDEQYFGPGTRLTVT.

This rearrangement joins TRBV25-1 to TRBJ2-7; tentative D call: TRBD2 (5 bases). Germline V gene sequence: CDR1 MGHDK, CDR2 SYGVNS. V was cut by 6 bases and J by 3 bases, with 18 bases left in between. This CDR3 is built from 15 residues. The CDR3 bases are TGTGCCAGCAGCCCCCCCGGGGTCAATAGCTACGAGCAGTACTTC. It is translated as CASSPPGVNSYEQYF.

The chain is built from TRBV5-8 and TRBJ2-7, with 12 bases lining up with TRBD1. Germline V CDR1 and CDR2: SGHTS, YDEGEE. The CDR3 consists of 16 residues. V lost 4 bases and J lost 6; bases outside the gene matches: 11. CDR3 nucleotide sequence: TGTGCCAGCAGCCTTACACGGGGACAGGGGGCGCGCGAGCAGTACTTC. Protein sequence: CASSLTRGQGAREQYF.

With respect to this clone: The same CDR3 is also encoded by other DNA sequences in this sample. The genes are TRBV15 and TRBJ2-6, with D perhaps matching TRBD2 (6 bases). CDR1 and CDR2 from the germline V gene are LNHNV and YYDKDF (reference sequence). This CDR3 is 16 amino acids long. V shed 0 bases and J shed 3 bases, with 9 bases lying between them. For the CDR3, the DNA is TGTGCCACCAGCAGAGATCGGGGGAGTGGGGCCAACGTCCTGACTTTC. Its translation: CATSRDRGSGANVLTF. The full variable domain, with the rest looked up from reference TRBV15 and TRBJ2-6, is DAMVIQNPRYQVTQFGKPVTLSCSQTLNHNVMYWYQQKSSQAPKLLFHYYDKDFNNEADTPDNFQSRRPNTSFCFLDIRSPGLGDTAMYLCATSRDRGSGANVLTFGAGSRLTVL.

The rearrangement uses TRBV5-1 and TRBJ1-2; 8 bases fit TRBD1. V lost 2 bases, J lost 5 bases, and 8 bases stayed unmatched. The CDR3 sequence is 15 residues long. The V gene's germline CDR1 is SGHRS and CDR2 YFSETQ. CDR3 sequence: CASSFQRTGRYGYTF. Written as DNA, the CDR3 is TGCGCCAGCAGCTTCCAACGGACAGGGAGGTATGGCTACACCTTC.

The chain carries TRBV27 and TRBJ2-7; the match to TRBD1 covers 10 bases. The ends lost 10 bases at V and 3 bases at J; junction bases unmatched: 9. The CDR3 extends over 14 amino acids. The germline gives CDR1 MNHEY, CDR2 SMNVEV (reference sequence). The CDR3 DNA reads as TGTGCCACCTCTTCGGGACAGGGGTTCTACGAGCAGTACTTC. Translating gives CATSSGQGFYEQYF.

The chain employs TRBV29-1 and TRBJ2-1; TRBD2 matches 8 bases. Germline V gives CDR1 SQVTM, CDR2 ANQGSEA. The trim removed 1 base at V and 2 bases at J, leaving 4 bases unmatched. CDR3 length: 15 amino acids. The CDR3 loop reads CSVEAGGRAYNEQFF. In DNA form, the CDR3 reads TGCAGCGTTGAAGCGGGAGGGCGGGCCTACAATGAGCAGTTCTTC.

V gene TRBV28 combines with J gene TRBJ1-2; 7 bases are shared with TRBD1. Germline loops: CDR1 MDHEN, CDR2 SYDVKM. The CDR3 loop spans 14 amino acids. J lost 9 bases, V lost 5 bases, and 12 bases had no gene match. The CDR3 region has the DNA TGTGCCAGCAGTCCAAGAACCCGACAGGGTAGCTACACCTTC. It specifies CASSPRTRQGSYTF.

The V and J genes are TRBV28 and TRBJ2-7; a weak D match, TRBD2 (6 bases). The CDR3 loop spans 14 amino acids. The V end lost 8 bases, the J end lost 2 bases, and 16 bases lay between the germline ends. CDR1 is MDHEN and CDR2 is SYDVKM in the germline V gene. CDR3 loop: CASSRGGATYEQYF. The CDR3 DNA reads TGTGCCAGCTCGAGGGGCGGGGCAACCTACGAGCAGTACTTC. Combining the CDR3 with reference TRBV28 and TRBJ2-7 gives the whole variable domain DVKVTQSSRYLVKRTGEKVFLECVQDMDHENMFWYRQDPGLGLRLIYFSYDVKMKEKGDIPEGYSVSREKKERFSLILESASTNQTSMYLCASSRGGATYEQYFGPGTRLTVT.

The gene calls are TRBV27 and TRBJ2-7; TRBD2 matches at 7 bases. The ends lost 2 bases at V and 2 bases at J; junction bases unmatched: 6. Germline V gene sequence: CDR1 MNHEY, CDR2 SMNVEV (reference sequence). The CDR3 is 15 amino acids. The CDR3, as DNA: TGTGCCAGCAGTTTAGTGGGAGGGCCTACCTACGAGCAGTACTTC. This translates into CASSLVGGPTYEQYF.

The V gene is TRBV6-5, the J gene TRBJ1-6; no firm D call. The length of the CDR3 is 13 residues. Trimming cost V 10 bases and J 3 bases, with 10 bases left between them. The germline V gene has CDR1 MNHEY and CDR2 SVGAGI. The CDR3 is CATKRVYNSPLHF. For the CDR3, the DNA is TGTGCCACAAAGCGGGTCTATAATTCACCCCTCCACTTT.